Listed here is a single T cell receptor beta chain. As yet, its antigen is unknown. Every patient experienced relapse after autologous stem cell transplantation, and brentuximab vedotin exposure varied. Reported best responses ranged across complete response, partial response or progressive disease. Repertoires were generated with immunoSEQ multiplex PCR, while TCRdb's copy carries only in-frame clones and drops some. Of about 13,000 clones in the sample, 92% were seen once. This sample was taken from a study of PD-1 blockade in classical Hodgkin lymphoma. Study in general: Intravenous delivery of nivolumab at 3 mg/kg to patients occurred every 2 weeks.

Between the trimmed V and J ends, which lost 4 bases and 1 base, there was a span of 15 bases. CDR1 is SGHAT and CDR2 is FQNNGV in the germline V gene. The CDR3 sequence is 16 residues long. Study results and limitations: Patients starting nivolumab under 1 year after ASCT were excluded. Compared with healthy donors, newly diagnosed patients reportedly showed lower baseline TCR diversity.

The sequence came from a human donor with classical Hodgkin lymphoma. This sequence joins TRBV11-2 and TRBJ2-3; maybe TRBD1 (5 bases). Sequenced here: peripheral blood mononuclear cells (PBMCs), sampled at baseline. Written as DNA, the CDR3 is TGTGCCAGCAGCTCCTGGGGCTCGGGCGGCACAGATACGCAGTATTTT. It translates to CASSSWGSGGTDTQYF.